The 25 T cell receptor beta chains below all came from one sample that was sequenced in a study of T cells in Graves' hyperthyroidism and ophthalmopathy. TCR beta CDR3 region amplification was performed from RNA transcripts. TCR CDR3 regions were first amplified by RT-PCR with HTBI primers. TCRdb reprocessed the multiplex PCR reads with MiXCR, giving one entry per CDR3 protein. The repertoire holds some 570,000 distinct CDR3 sequences, 13% to 15% seen once, with roughly 7.1% in the top ten. Material: blood. All receptors come from a young woman with Graves' ophthalmopathy.

The chain uses TRBV29-1 and TRBJ2-1, with D possibly TRBD2 on 6 matching bases. Germline V lookup: CDR1 SQVTM, CDR2 ANQGSEA. V was pared by 0 bases and J by 8 bases, with 11 bases between. This CDR3 comprises 13 residues. In nucleotides, the CDR3 is TGCAGCGTTGAAGATCTTAGCGGCCATGAGCAGTTCTTC. Encoded protein: CSVEDLSGHEQFF.

The J gene is TRBJ2-5, the V gene TRBV2; 8 bases are shared with TRBD2. The CDR3 length is 14 residues. V dropped 7 bases and J dropped 9; count of bases not matched to a gene: 13. Germline V gives CDR1 SNHLY, CDR2 FYNNEI. CDR3 in amino acids: CASTLGLADEAQYF. CDR3 nucleotides: TGTGCCAGCACCTTAGGACTAGCCGATGAGGCCCAGTACTTC.

This clonotype was seen ten or more times. J is TRBJ1-3 and V is TRBV4-1; 8 bases agree with TRBD1. The CDR3 loop spans 15 amino acids. V gave up 1 base and J gave up 4 bases; unmatched junction bases: 3. The germline CDR1 and CDR2 sequences are MGHRA and YSYEKL. DNA of the CDR3: TGCGCCAGCAGCCAAGCGGACAGGGAGGGAAACACCATATATTTT. Translation: CASSQADREGNTIYF.

The chain joins TRBV28 to TRBJ1-1, with 8 bases matching TRBD1. The CDR3 has 18 residues. J lost 1 base, V lost 4 bases, and 14 bases had no gene match. Germline V gene lookup returns CDR1 MDHEN and CDR2 SYDVKM. CDR3 DNA: TGTGCCAGCAGTTCCCTAATGGGCAGGGGGCCGGAGAACACTGAAGCTTTCTTT. Amino acid sequence: CASSSLMGRGPENTEAFF.

This clonotype occurred many times. V usage is TRBV12-3 or TRBV12-4 and J usage is TRBJ2-7, with TRBD2 as a possible D gene (6 bases). V gave up 6 bases and J gave up 0 bases, with 21 bases separating them. CDR3 length: 17 amino acids. The CDR3 protein is CASSPGKGGWSSYEQYF. DNA for the CDR3: TGTGCCAGCAGCCCCGGAAAGGGAGGCTGGAGCTCCTACGAGCAGTACTTC.

This clonotype was detected ten times or more. V gene TRBV29-1 combines with J gene TRBJ2-7; 9 bases line up with TRBD2. CDR1 SQVTM and CDR2 ANQGSEA come from the germline V gene. This CDR3 comprises 15 residues. V was pared by 2 bases and J by 0 bases, with 5 bases of the junction left unmatched. CDR3 sequence: CSVELAGISSYEQYF. DNA of the CDR3: TGCAGCGTTGAACTAGCGGGAATAAGCTCCTACGAGCAGTACTTC.

This clonotype was seen ten or more times. The chain couples TRBV20-1 to TRBJ2-5; D perhaps matches TRBD1 (6 bases). The CDR3 is made up of 12 amino acids. Germline V gene sequence: CDR1 DFQATT, CDR2 SNEGSKA (reference sequence). The CDR3 reads CSPVGQQETQYF. CDR3 in DNA: TGCAGCCCCGTAGGACAGCAAGAGACCCAGTACTTC.

The chain joins TRBV27 to TRBJ1-5, with TRBD1 matching 8 bases. There are 15 residues in the CDR3. J gave up 5 bases and V 4 bases, and 7 bases lay outside the gene matches. The germline V gene encodes CDR1 MNHEY and CDR2 SMNVEV (reference sequence). DNA of the CDR3: TGTGCCAGCAGTTCACAGGGGGGTGCTTATCAGCCCCAGCATTTT. Encoded protein: CASSSQGGAYQPQHF.

About this clonotype: A much larger clone lies a single base off, so this may be a read error. The chain recombines TRBV28 with TRBJ1-5; the D gene is possibly TRBD1 (6 bases). Germline CDR1 reads MDHEN; CDR2 reads SYDVKM. This CDR3 comprises 16 residues. Trimming stripped 1 base from V and 6 bases from J, with 16 bases between. This CDR3 reads CASSLSGSGGSQPQHF. The CDR3 bases are TGTGCCAGCAGTTTATCGGGGTCCGGGGGCAGTCAGCCCCAGCATTTT.

Many counts were recorded for this clonotype. This chain joins TRBV7-6 and TRBJ2-7; D could derive from TRBD1 or TRBD2 (6 bases each). This CDR3 spans 15 amino acids. V lost 5 bases and J 0 bases, leaving 14 bases between the germline ends. Germline lookup yields CDR1 SGHVS and CDR2 FNYEAQ. CDR3 sequence reads: CASSRGPGSSYEQYF. The CDR3 coding sequence is TGTGCCAGCAGCCGGGGGCCAGGGAGCTCCTACGAGCAGTACTTC.

Comments on this clonotype: This may be a read error: a much more frequent sequence differs by one nucleotide. V and J are TRBV11-2 and TRBJ1-6, with D possibly matching TRBD1 (6 bases). The CDR3 totals 15 residues. Germline V gene data show CDR1 as SGHAT and CDR2 as FQNNGV. The CDR3 nucleotides read TGTGCCAGCAGCTTAGGGGGGGGCTATAATTCACCCCTCTACTTT. It is translated as CASSLGGGYNSPLYF.

The chain is built from TRBV19 and TRBJ1-1; D gene ambiguous. Germline V lookup: CDR1 LNHDA, CDR2 SQIVND (reference sequence). V dropped 6 bases and J dropped 5 bases, with 13 bases sitting between them. CDR3 length equals 13 residues. CDR3 loop: CASSVDRATEAFF. CDR3 coding DNA: TGTGCCAGTAGCGTAGATAGGGCAACTGAAGCTTTCTTT.

This clonotype was counted many times. The CDR3 loop is CASSLWASNTGELFF. CDR3 nucleotides: TGTGCCAGCAGCTTATGGGCGTCGAACACCGGGGAGCTGTTTTTT. The chain employs TRBV7-3 and TRBJ2-2, with unresolved D. Trimming left V 2 bases short and J 0 bases short, with 7 bases between. Germline CDR1 is SGHTA and CDR2 is FQGTGA. The CDR3 length is 15 residues. The complete variable domain, with remaining parts taken from reference TRBV7-3 and TRBJ2-2, reads GAGVSQTPSNKVTEKGKYVELRCDPISGHTALYWYRQSLGQGPEFLIYFQGTGAADDSGLPNDRFFAVRPEGSVSTLKIQRTERGDSAVYLCASSLWASNTGELFFGEGSRLTVL.

The chain links TRBV3-1 to TRBJ2-2, with D maybe TRBD2 (7 bases). The CDR3 runs 14 residues. CDR1 and CDR2 (germline): LGHDT, YNNKEL (reference sequence). Trimming took 4 bases from V and 7 from J, leaving 13 bases between them. The CDR3 here is CASSLPGDYGELFF. The CDR3 DNA reads as TGTGCCAGCAGCCTACCAGGGGACTACGGGGAGCTGTTTTTT.

This clonotype showed up many times. J is TRBJ1-2 and V is TRBV19; no reliable D call. CDR1 is LNHDA, CDR2 SQIVND, per germline (reference sequence). CDR3 size: 12 residues. The germline V and J ends were trimmed by 5 bases and 3 bases, with 7 bases remaining between them. CDR3 amino acids: CASSYGYYGYTF. The DNA for the CDR3 is TGTGCCAGTAGTTACGGCTACTATGGCTACACCTTC.

For this clonotype: Relative to the germline gene, one junction end is altered; a read error may explain this. J is TRBJ2-3 and V is TRBV12-3 or TRBV12-4; 15 bases fit TRBD2. The CDR3 consists of 17 residues. Here the CDR3 reads CASRGLAGGLRADAQYF. CDR3 in DNA: TGTGCCAGCAGGGGACTAGCGGGAGGTCTACGCGCAGATGCGCAGTATTTT.

This clonotype was picked up many times. The gene calls are TRBV27 and TRBJ2-7; TRBD2 might be the D (5 bases). V was pared by 6 bases and J by 2 bases, with 14 bases between. The CDR3 totals 14 residues. CDR1 is MNHEY, CDR2 SMNVEV, per germline (reference sequence). The CDR3 loop reads CASRVSGPAYEQYF. The DNA for the CDR3 is TGTGCCAGCAGAGTGAGCGGACCCGCCTACGAGCAGTACTTC.

The table lists this clonotype with a few counts. The chain combines TRBV7-8 with TRBJ1-3; possibly TRBD1 for D (6 bases). CDR1 and CDR2 from the germline V gene are SGHVS and FQNEAQ. The CDR3 has 14 residues. Trimming shortened V by 5 bases and J by 1 base, and 9 bases separated the two germline ends. CDR3 loop: CASSTGTSGNTIYF. Written as DNA, the CDR3 is TGTGCCAGCAGCACCGGGACATCTGGAAACACCATATATTTT.

This clonotype was recorded many times. The genes are TRBV12-3 or TRBV12-4 and TRBJ2-6; tentatively, D is TRBD2 (5 bases). The V end was cut by 4 bases, the J end by 0 bases, with 7 bases between. This CDR3 is built from 15 residues. CDR3 in DNA: TGTGCCAGCAGTTCCCGGGACTCTGGGGCCAACGTCCTGACTTTC. It translates to CASSSRDSGANVLTF.

A remark on this clonotype: It may be a read error: a sequence one base away is much more abundant. The rearrangement links TRBV13 to TRBJ2-3, with 11 bases matching TRBD2. With 5 bases clipped from V and 6 bases from J, the junction kept 4 bases outside the gene matches. CDR3 size: 14 residues. The germline V gene has CDR1 PRHDT and CDR2 FYEKMQ (reference sequence). The CDR3 sequence is CASSQASGRDTQYF. Written as DNA, the CDR3 is TGTGCCAGCAGCCAGGCTAGCGGGAGGGATACGCAGTATTTT.

Regarding this clonotype: A much larger clonotype is one base distant, so this may be a read error. This chain joins TRBV12-5 and TRBJ1-5, with TRBD1 as a possible D gene (5 bases). This CDR3 contains 16 residues. The germline V gene encodes CDR1 LGHNT and CDR2 FRNRAP. CDR3 protein: CTSGNGDASSNQPQHF. For the CDR3, the DNA is TGTACTAGTGGTAACGGGGACGCCTCCAGCAATCAGCCCCAGCATTTT. Combining the CDR3 with reference TRBV12-5 and TRBJ1-5 gives the whole variable domain DARVTQTPRHKVTEMGQEVTMRCQPILGHNTVFWYRQTMMQGLELLAYFRNRAPLDDSGMPKDRFSAEMPDATLATLKIQPSEPRDSAVYFCTSGNGDASSNQPQHFGDGTRLSIL.

This clonotype was recorded at least ten times. The CDR3 nucleotides read TGTGCCACCAGCGAGCCCGGGACTAGCGCCTACAATGAGCAGTTCTTC. Its protein product is CATSEPGTSAYNEQFF. V usage is TRBV15 and J usage is TRBJ2-1, with 10 bases matching TRBD2. The junction had 6 bases not matched to a gene; V was cut back by 5 bases and J by 2 bases. The CDR3 extends over 16 amino acids. Germline V gene data show CDR1 as LNHNV and CDR2 as YYDKDF (reference sequence).

This chain uses TRBV3-1 with TRBJ2-4; D may correspond to TRBD1 or TRBD2 (6 bases each). The CDR3 consists of 13 residues. Germline CDR1 reads LGHDT; CDR2 reads YNNKEL (reference sequence). Trimming cost V 6 bases and J 8 bases, with 14 bases left between them. CDR3: CASRGGPGDIQYF. The DNA of the CDR3 is TGTGCCAGCAGAGGGGGGCCGGGAGACATTCAGTACTTC. Complete variable domain (other parts from reference TRBV3-1 and TRBJ2-4): DTAVSQTPKYLVTQMGNDKSIKCEQNLGHDTMYWYKQDSKKFLKIMFSYNNKELIINETVPNRFSPKSPDKAHLNLHINSLELGDSAVYFCASRGGPGDIQYFGAGTRLSVL.

In this sample, this clonotype turned up many times. This rearrangement joins TRBV12-3 or TRBV12-4 to TRBJ1-2, with a weak D call TRBD1 (6 bases). CDR3 length: 14 amino acids. Trimming pared 7 bases from V and 7 bases from J, leaving 19 bases between. CDR3 in DNA: TGTGCCAGCACCGAACCGACAGGCCGAGGTGGCTACACCTTC. This codes for CASTEPTGRGGYTF.

CDR3 coding DNA: TGTGCCAGCAGACCAACAGATACGCAGTATTTT. This sequence encodes CASRPTDTQYF. V is TRBV11-1 and J is TRBJ2-3; D ambiguous. The CDR3 is made up of 11 amino acids. The germline V and J ends were trimmed by 6 bases and 3 bases, with 4 bases remaining between them. Germline V gene data show CDR1 as SGHAT and CDR2 as FQDESV (reference sequence).